The 26 T cell receptor beta chains given below trace back to one sample, sequenced in a study of OX40 agonist ivuxolimab in advanced cancers. Libraries were prepared by immunoSEQ multiplex PCR; TCRdb keeps only in-frame clonotypes and omits some of them. The repertoire holds roughly 51,000 clones, with 70% to 90% as singletons. The sequencing here drew on CD4+ or CD8+ T cells sorted from blood, taken in a trial of the OX40 agonist ivuxolimab. The receptors were gathered from an adult with an advanced solid tumor such as melanoma, head and neck, liver or kidney cancer.

This sequence joins TRBV27 and TRBJ2-5; TRBD1 matches 7 bases. Germline V lookup: CDR1 MNHEY, CDR2 SMNVEV (reference sequence). The CDR3 spans 15 residues. The V segment lost 6 bases and the J segment 2 bases; nucleotides outside the gene matches: 9. CDR3 DNA sequence: TGTGCCAGCAGCACGATCCTGGACAGGCAAGAGACCCAGTACTTC. Residues: CASSTILDRQETQYF.

This rearrangement joins TRBV7-6 to TRBJ2-5; D uncertain. CDR3 length: 13 residues. The V gene lost 1 base and the J gene lost 1 base, with 4 bases spanning the gap. Germline values: CDR1 SGHVS, CDR2 FNYEAQ. CDR3 sequence (DNA): TGTGCCAGCAGCTTAGGGGGCCAAGAGACCCAGTACTTC. Translated, it gives CASSLGGQETQYF.

The CDR3 DNA reads as TGTGCCAGCAGTTTACATTTCGGCTACGAGCAGTACGTC. Translating it yields CASSLHFGYEQYV. V and J are TRBV6-5 and TRBJ2-7; D not certain. This CDR3 spans 13 amino acids. V was pared by 4 bases and J by 3 bases, with 10 bases between. In germline, CDR1 is MNHEY, CDR2 SVGAGI.

The chain carries TRBV5-1 and TRBJ2-1; D gene unclear. The CDR3 has 15 residues. Germline V gene lookup returns CDR1 SGHRS and CDR2 YFSETQ. The V gene lost 0 bases and the J gene lost 2 bases, with 9 bases spanning the gap. CDR3 sequence reads: CASSLGGRTYNEQFF. The CDR3 DNA reads as TGCGCCAGCAGCTTGGGAGGAAGGACCTACAATGAGCAGTTCTTC.

CDR3 nucleotide sequence: TGTGCCAGCACGGACAGCAACACTGAAGCTTTCTTT. Amino acid sequence: CASTDSNTEAFF. The chain recombines TRBV7-9 with TRBJ1-1, with D maybe TRBD1 (6 bases). The CDR3 runs 12 residues. Germline CDR1 SEHNR, CDR2 FQNEAQ (reference sequence). The V end lost 7 bases, the J end lost 2 bases, and 8 bases lay between the germline ends.

The chain has TRBV27 and TRBJ2-3, with D uncertain. Trimming removed 5 bases from V and 7 bases from J, with 7 bases in between. The CDR3 runs 11 residues. CDR1 is MNHEY, CDR2 SMNVEV, per germline (reference sequence). As DNA, the CDR3 is TGTGCCAGCAGTCTAGGCTATACGCAGTATTTT. Its protein product is CASSLGYTQYF.

The chain employs TRBV6-5 and TRBJ2-1; 9 bases fit TRBD2. The ends lost 6 bases at V and 8 bases at J; junction bases unmatched: 8. This CDR3 contains 14 residues. CDR1 is MNHEY, CDR2 SVGAGI, per germline. The DNA of the CDR3 is TGTGCCAGCAGCATACTGGGACTAGCCCATGAGCAGTTCTTC. It translates to CASSILGLAHEQFF.

The chain combines TRBV4-3 with TRBJ1-1; no reliable D call. The CDR3 has 14 amino acids. V was clipped by 0 bases and J by 3 bases, with 8 bases between them. Germline values: CDR1 LGHNA, CDR2 YSLEER. CDR3 loop: CASSQDGGDTEAFF. CDR3 DNA: TGCGCCAGCAGCCAAGATGGTGGGGACACTGAAGCTTTCTTT.

The chain employs TRBV5-6 and TRBJ2-5; D is ambiguous. Germline-derived CDR1 and CDR2 are SGHDT and YYEEEE. V shed 4 bases and J shed 4 bases, with 14 bases lying between them. The CDR3 extends over 14 amino acids. The CDR3 DNA sequence: TGTGCCAGCAGCCCCTCCCTAGAAAGAGAGACCCAGTACTTC. It yields the protein CASSPSLERETQYF. Combining the CDR3 with reference TRBV5-6 and TRBJ2-5 gives the whole variable domain DAGVTQSPTHLIKTRGQQVTLRCSPKSGHDTVSWYQQALGQGPQFIFQYYEEEERQRGNFPDRFSGHQFPNYSSELNVNALLLGDSALYLCASSPSLERETQYFGPGTRLLVL.

This rearrangement joins TRBV5-4 to TRBJ1-1, with D possibly being TRBD1 (6 bases). The CDR3 spans 12 residues. V gave up 4 bases and J gave up 5 bases, with 9 bases separating them. Germline values: CDR1 SGHNT, CDR2 YYREEE (reference sequence). The CDR3 coding sequence is TGTGCCAGCAGCCAAACAGGGACTGAAGCTTTCTTT. Amino acid sequence: CASSQTGTEAFF.

The chain joins TRBV6-5 to TRBJ1-1; 7 nucleotides align to TRBD1. V was clipped by 5 bases and J by 6 bases; unmatched bases: 6. The CDR3 spans 13 residues. The germline gives CDR1 MNHEY, CDR2 SVGAGI. Here the CDR3 reads CASSATGAPEAFF. The CDR3 nucleotides read TGTGCCAGCAGTGCCACAGGGGCTCCTGAAGCTTTCTTT.

This clone was seen only a few times. The chain combines TRBV19 with TRBJ2-2, with unresolved D. V was cut by 1 base and J by 6 bases, with 9 bases left in between. CDR3 length equals 14 residues. Per the germline V gene, CDR1 is LNHDA and CDR2 is SQIVND (reference sequence). The CDR3 is CASSIAAGPGELFF. CDR3 nucleotide sequence: TGTGCCAGTAGTATAGCAGCCGGGCCCGGGGAGCTGTTTTTT.

The chain carries TRBV5-1 and TRBJ1-1, with D uncertain. Per the germline V gene, CDR1 is SGHRS and CDR2 is YFSETQ. V was cut by 9 bases and J by 2 bases, with 20 bases left in between. The CDR3 contains 15 residues. CDR3 residues: CATSRGRDTNTEAFF. CDR3 nucleotides: TGCGCCACCTCCCGAGGTCGTGATACCAACACTGAAGCTTTCTTT.

V is TRBV5-5 and J is TRBJ2-7, with 8 bases aligning to TRBD2. The CDR3 has 16 amino acids. The trim removed 4 bases at V and 3 bases at J, leaving 12 bases unmatched. The germline V gene encodes CDR1 SGHKS and CDR2 YYEKEE (reference sequence). CDR3 loop: CASSKALGLGVYEQYF. DNA for the CDR3: TGTGCCAGCAGCAAGGCTTTGGGACTAGGAGTCTACGAGCAGTACTTC.

J is TRBJ1-1 and V is TRBV4-1; perhaps TRBD1 as D (5 bases). The CDR3 covers 18 residues. V was pared by 0 bases and J by 4 bases, with 21 bases between. Germline V CDR1 and CDR2: MGHRA, YSYEKL. The CDR3 nucleotides read TGCGCCAGCAGCCAAGATATCTTAACGGTATTTAGGGGCACTGAAGCTTTCTTT. Translated: CASSQDILTVFRGTEAFF.

This chain connects TRBV10-1 to TRBJ2-5; no firm D call. The CDR3 has 13 amino acids. Trimming cost V 2 bases and J 5 bases, with 9 bases left between them. Per germline, CDR1 WNHNN and CDR2 SYGVQD (reference sequence). CDR3 in amino acids: CASSETPTETQYF. CDR3 DNA: TGCGCCAGCAGTGAGACCCCGACGGAGACCCAGTACTTC.

This clone was seen more than once but under ten times. V and J are TRBV6-5 and TRBJ2-5; D remains ambiguous. Germline lookup yields CDR1 MNHEY and CDR2 SVGAGI. The CDR3 consists of 11 residues. Trimming left V 7 bases short and J 5 bases short, with 8 bases between. CDR3 coding DNA: TGTGCCAGCAACTTCGGGGAGACCCAGTACTTC. Protein sequence: CASNFGETQYF.

Regarding this clone: Compared with germline, one end of the junction differs, possibly owing to a read error. The V call is TRBV25-1, the J call TRBJ2-5, with 8 bases aligning to TRBD2. This CDR3 comprises 13 residues. Germline values: CDR1 MGHDK, CDR2 SYGVNS. CDR3 DNA: TGTGCCAGCACTGAACGGGGGGGGGAGACCCAGTACTTC. This gives the protein CASTERGGETQYF.

This chain uses TRBV5-6 with TRBJ2-5; D not certain. Germline V gives CDR1 SGHDT, CDR2 YYEEEE. This CDR3 is 12 amino acids long. V was shortened by 5 bases and J by 5 bases, with 10 bases between the two germline ends. CDR3 amino acids: CASSWVEETQYF. Here the CDR3 DNA reads TGTGCCAGCAGTTGGGTTGAGGAGACCCAGTACTTC. The whole variable domain, filled in from reference TRBV5-6 and TRBJ2-5, reads DAGVTQSPTHLIKTRGQQVTLRCSPKSGHDTVSWYQQALGQGPQFIFQYYEEEERQRGNFPDRFSGHQFPNYSSELNVNALLLGDSALYLCASSWVEETQYFGPGTRLLVL.

The chain uses TRBV27 and TRBJ2-1; TRBD2 aligns across 13 bases. V gave up 6 bases and J gave up 5 bases; unmatched junction bases: 10. Germline V gives CDR1 MNHEY, CDR2 SMNVEV (reference sequence). The CDR3 runs 17 residues. CDR3 protein: CASSTTSGRAENNEQFF. The CDR3 region has the DNA TGTGCCAGCAGCACCACTAGCGGGAGGGCCGAAAACAATGAGCAGTTCTTC.

The chain recombines TRBV11-2 with TRBJ1-2; perhaps TRBD1 as D (5 bases). Germline assignment: CDR1 SGHAT and CDR2 FQNNGV. CDR3 length equals 15 residues. V lost 5 bases and J lost 8, with 21 bases in between. The DNA for the CDR3 is TGTGCCAGCAGCCCCGCCCTCGGGGGTGGAATCGGCTACACCTTC. This gives the protein CASSPALGGGIGYTF.

Remarks on this clone: Other DNA sequences in the sample encode the same CDR3. The chain recombines TRBV15 with TRBJ2-1; D tentatively fits TRBD1 or TRBD2 (5 bases each). The CDR3 is 15 amino acids. The germline V gene has CDR1 LNHNV and CDR2 YYDKDF (reference sequence). V was pared by 4 bases and J by 0 bases, with 10 bases between. CDR3 nucleotide sequence: TGTGCCACCAGCACCGGGACCAACTCCTACAATGAGCAGTTCTTC. This gives the protein CATSTGTNSYNEQFF.

This chain uses TRBV11-2 with TRBJ1-5; D might be TRBD1 (5 bases). CDR3 length: 14 residues. V lost 5 bases to trimming and J lost 5 bases, with 13 bases between them. Germline values: CDR1 SGHAT, CDR2 FQNNGV. CDR3 coding DNA: TGTGCCAGCAGCCCTGAAGACAGATATCAGCCCCAGCATTTT. This encodes CASSPEDRYQPQHF.

The chain couples TRBV4-1 to TRBJ2-3, with 7 bases aligning to TRBD1. The CDR3 has 16 amino acids. CDR1 and CDR2 (germline): MGHRA, YSYEKL. V trimming: 4 bases; J trimming: 3 bases; junction bases outside the gene matches: 10. The chain's CDR3 is CASSLGVTGNTDTQYF. The CDR3 region has the DNA TGCGCCAGCAGCCTAGGGGTGACAGGGAATACAGATACGCAGTATTTT.

The rearrangement joins TRBV7-9 to TRBJ1-1; possibly TRBD1 for D (5 bases). The CDR3 length is 14 residues. The V end was cut by 0 bases, the J end by 1 base, with 6 bases between. Germline CDR1 reads SEHNR; CDR2 reads FQNEAQ (reference sequence). Written as DNA, the CDR3 is TGTGCCAGCAGCTTAGCGCAGGGGAACACTGAAGCTTTCTTT. Its protein is CASSLAQGNTEAFF.

This sequence joins TRBV19 and TRBJ2-1; 7 bases agree with TRBD2. CDR1 is LNHDA, CDR2 SQIVND, per germline (reference sequence). The CDR3 is made up of 14 amino acids. Germline trimming cut 5 bases from V and 4 bases from J; bases unmatched to any gene: 5. The CDR3: CASSPSGFYNEQFF. Written as DNA, the CDR3 is TGTGCCAGTAGTCCTAGCGGATTTTACAATGAGCAGTTCTTC.